This TCR beta chain was found in a study of tumor-infiltrating lymphocytes in primary liver carcinoma. The source material, roughly 18-33 mg of unsorted bulk tissue, was used to co-extract RNA and DNA. Each tumor specimen held more than 75% viable tumor cells. Study-wide points: All five tumor regions shared only about 7.5-24% of top clones. Tumors and blood were compared for top-250-clone fraction, and tumors had the significantly higher value (p = 0.039).

The sample holds one count of this clonotype. The antigen is unknown. One end of the junction does not line up with germline, which may come from a read error. With approximately 470 ng total RNA as template and a constant-region primer, TCR beta cDNA was made. What produced the TCR beta libraries was three nested multiplex PCR rounds using slightly modified ARM-PCR. One entry per CDR3 protein results from TCRdb running MiXCR on the multiplex PCR reads. The sample carries tens of thousands of distinct CDR3 sequences, roughly 70% recorded once. The material sequenced was liver tumor tissue from sampling region 3. Noted subset: tumor region T3, left-lateral pole. The clonotype comes from a woman between 25 and 40 years old with primary liver carcinoma and hepatitis B virus infection.

CDR3 protein: CASNTRTRGAKEAQYF. In DNA form, the CDR3 reads TGTGCCAGCAACACAAGAACAAGGGGCGCGAAAGAGGCCCAGTACTTC. The chain joins TRBV11-2 to TRBJ2-5, with a possible D match to TRBD1 (5 bases). The CDR3 has 16 amino acids. Germline lookup yields CDR1 SGHAT and CDR2 FQNNGV.